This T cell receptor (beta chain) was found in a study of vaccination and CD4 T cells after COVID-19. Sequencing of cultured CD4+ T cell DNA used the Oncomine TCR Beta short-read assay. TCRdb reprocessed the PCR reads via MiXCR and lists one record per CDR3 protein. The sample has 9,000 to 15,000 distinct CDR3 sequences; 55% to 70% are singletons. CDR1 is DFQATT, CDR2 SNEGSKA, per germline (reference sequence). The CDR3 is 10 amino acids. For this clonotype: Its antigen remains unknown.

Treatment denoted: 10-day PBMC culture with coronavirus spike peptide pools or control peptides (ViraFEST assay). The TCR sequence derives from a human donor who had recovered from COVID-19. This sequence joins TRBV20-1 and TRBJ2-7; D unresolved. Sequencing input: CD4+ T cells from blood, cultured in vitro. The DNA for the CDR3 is TGCAGACCCCCGGGCCTGGGGCAGTACTTC. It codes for CRPPGLGQYF.